The clone carrying this T cell receptor beta chain has just a few counts. No antigen is known for it. The source of the sample is a study of blood T cells in healthy people across ages. The CDR3 runs to 15 residues. The V gene's germline CDR1 is SGHRS and CDR2 YFSETQ. Study results and caveats: Naive T cell percentage and TCR beta diversity correlated strongly.

A sample-barcoded 5' primer and a J-beta primer mix were used in a second PCR of about 6 to 11 cycles. MiXCR was run by TCRdb on the 5' RACE reads, yielding one entry per CDR3 protein. This table holds approximately 290,000 distinct CDR3 sequences, less than 30% found once. The specimen sequenced was blood. This clonotype was sampled from a woman aged 70 to 79 in good health. V usage is TRBV5-1 and J usage is TRBJ2-5; 14 bases fit TRBD2. The end of the DNA aligns better with TRBJ2-1, so the J call may be wrong. CDR3 sequence (DNA): TGCGCCAGCAGCTCCTCCGGGACTAGCGGGAGTGAGCAGTTCTTC. Translated: CASSSSGTSGSEQFF.